This T cell receptor (beta chain) was sequenced in a study of blood T cell repertoires in COVID-19. Study-wide background: The United States, Italy and Spain provided the acute and convalescent COVID-19 samples.

The CDR3 is 15 residues long. Per the germline V gene, CDR1 is SEHNR and CDR2 is FQNEAQ (reference sequence). In the original processing: Estimates of nucleated cell counts were drawn from the amplification of reference gene primers. Data came from immunoSEQ multiplex PCR; TCRdb stores just in-frame clones and leaves some out. The V and J calls and clone size are taken from that table; D and trimming were inferred from the DNA. The table shows about 57,000 clones, with roughly 80% occurring only once. This clone was recorded only once. Sequence at one end of the junction differs from germline and may be a read error.

This clonotype was obtained from a woman between 35 and 50 years old with acute COVID-19. This chain links TRBV7-9 with TRBJ2-3; D uncertain. Specimen: PBMCs or T cells enriched from blood (not recorded which). Here the CDR3 reads CASSLALFSLDPRDF. The CDR3 coding sequence is TGTGCCAGCAGCTTAGCCCTCTTTTCTTTGGATCCACGGGATTTT.